These T cell receptor beta chains were read from a single sample in a study of T-cell memory formation after mild COVID-19. Using its own MiXCR run on the 5' RACE reads, TCRdb lists one record per CDR3 protein. The repertoire holds around 190,000 distinct CDR3 sequences, with less than 20% as singletons. Sequenced input: PBMCs or a T cell subset sorted from them (not recorded which). The receptors come from a man aged 18 to 30 who had mild COVID-19 (a few samples of this study predate the infection). Cell type and time point are not known. The CDR3 runs from the conserved cysteine through the conserved F or W. Size tells how often a clone was seen (once, few, many) or the class of an expanded clone, and some rows leave it out.

CDR3aa	j_gene	v_gene	abundance
CASSNRQNTEAFF	TRBJ1-1	TRBV2	few
CSVDARGMGDYGYTF	TRBJ1-2	TRBV29-1	few
CSAAPLAGHQETQYF	TRBJ2-5	TRBV20-1	few
CASSVAQVSYGELFF	TRBJ2-2	TRBV9	NA
CASSYQGAWEAFF	TRBJ1-1	TRBV6-6	NA
CASRLRGGAETQYF	TRBJ2-5	TRBV7-2	NA
CASSLQGVQETQYF	TRBJ2-5	TRBV7-9	many
CASSVGQLTYEQYF	TRBJ2-7	TRBV9	NA
CASSRGQGASYGYTF	TRBJ1-2	TRBV5-5	few
CSAKTSAETQYF	TRBJ2-5	TRBV20-1	once
CASSSSRGPIANYGYTF	TRBJ1-2	TRBV5-1	NA
CASSYSSGEQYF	TRBJ2-7	TRBV4-2	few
CASSLRDLDSYEQYF	TRBJ2-7	TRBV7-8	NA
CASSLQGKTEAFF	TRBJ1-1	TRBV3-1	few
CASSPRTGDSPLHF	TRBJ1-6	TRBV7-2	many
CASTPGGTAVYNEQFF	TRBJ2-1	TRBV12-3/TRBV12-4	NA
CASSTRDRANEQFF	TRBJ2-1	TRBV7-2	NA
CASSGGTYQETQYF	TRBJ2-5	TRBV5-4	NA
CASAISGRSDTQYF	TRBJ2-3	TRBV18	NA
CSAIQTGTNEKLFF	TRBJ1-4	TRBV20-1	few
CASSSESNQGANQPQHF	TRBJ1-5	TRBV5-1	NA
CASQRTASSTDTQYF	TRBJ2-3	TRBV12-3/TRBV12-4	few
CSVEGGPGLDGYTF	TRBJ1-2	TRBV29-1	NA
CASSLGGTASYNEQFF	TRBJ2-1	TRBV7-2	NA
CSATGRFQGTGELFF	TRBJ2-2	TRBV20-1	many
CASSYGADRPQHF	TRBJ1-5	TRBV6-2/TRBV6-3	NA
CASSISTLTVEAFF	TRBJ1-1	TRBV7-8	NA
CASRAGLGPTDTQYF	TRBJ2-3	TRBV6-2/TRBV6-3	few
CASNHGGASGANVLTF	TRBJ2-6	TRBV6-5	NA
CASSFVNGYTF	TRBJ1-2	TRBV5-6	few
CASSFSDSGNTIYF	TRBJ1-3	TRBV5-1	NA
CSVGAGGRGSYGYTF	TRBJ1-2	TRBV29-1	few
CSVALRQSGETQYF	TRBJ2-5	TRBV29-1	NA
CASRPTPAADTQYF	TRBJ2-3	TRBV12-3/TRBV12-4	NA
CASSPGLAGALPPADTQYF	TRBJ2-3	TRBV12-3/TRBV12-4	NA
CASSPGGNYNEQFF	TRBJ2-1	TRBV7-2	NA
CASSLTGKTQYF	TRBJ2-5	TRBV27	many